This T cell receptor beta chain was captured in a study of shared clonotypes between healthy human individuals. This clone was counted once. Different DNA sequences within this sample yield the same CDR3. The length of the CDR3 is 15 residues. The germline CDR1 and CDR2 sequences are MGHRA and YSYEKL. V was pared by 1 base and J by 2 bases, with 3 bases of the junction left unmatched. Positive CCR7 selection of CD45RO-negative cells yielded the naive CD8 cells, and terminally differentiated effector memory CD45RA+ cells were excluded. TCRdb's table, derived via immunoSEQ multiplex PCR, lists solely in-frame clones and lacks some. The table includes some 2 million clones, about 95% detected once.

The clonotype was recovered from a man aged 18 to 30 in good health. The V and J genes are TRBV4-1 and TRBJ2-7; 9 positions match TRBD1. The sequencing sample was made of naive CD8+ T cells sorted from blood. The CDR3 loop reads CASSQGQGVPYEQYF. CDR3 nucleotides: TGCGCCAGCAGCCAAGGACAGGGGGTTCCCTACGAGCAGTACTTC.